Listed below are T cell receptor beta chains from one sample, sequenced in a study of blood T cell repertoires in COVID-19. The repertoire was sequenced with immunoSEQ multiplex PCR; TCRdb's copy has only in-frame clones and lacks some. The repertoire holds a few hundred thousand clones, with about four fifths as singletons. The sequenced material came from peripheral blood. These receptors were collected from a young woman with acute or convalescent COVID-19. Each CDR3 is given with its conserved first and last residue. A D gene is named only where the DNA matches it firmly. A clone size is listed for some rows: how often the clone was seen (once, few, many), or a class if it is expanded.

TRBJ2-7	TRBV6-6	TRBD1	once	CASTGGTSYEQYF	TGTGCCAGCACAGGGGGCACTTCCTACGAGCAGTACTTC
TRBJ1-5	TRBV13	.	.	CASSLNGVQPQHF	TGTGCCAGCAGCTTAAACGGGGTTCAGCCCCAGCATTTT
TRBJ2-3	TRBV5-1	.	.	CACGQGVEGRITDTQYF	TGCGCCTGCGGCCAGGGTGTTGAGGGGAGGATCACAGATACGCAGTATTTT
TRBJ2-7	TRBV28	.	.	CASSPGGGPGDEQYF	TGTGCCAGCAGTCCCGGAGGTGGGCCCGGCGACGAGCAGTACTTC
TRBJ1-2	TRBV6-2/TRBV6-3	.	few	CASSYPQTANYGYTF	TGTGCCAGCAGTTACCCCCAGACAGCTAACTATGGCTACACCTTC
TRBJ2-1	TRBV5-6	TRBD1	.	CASTIGQGAYNEQFF	TGTGCCAGCACCATCGGACAGGGGGCCTACAATGAGCAGTTCTTC
TRBJ2-7	TRBV5-1	TRBD2	.	CASSLGSAGWRERDSYEQYF	TGCGCCAGCAGCTTGGGTTCGGCAGGGTGGCGGGAGAGGGACTCCTACGAGCAGTACTTC
TRBJ1-2	TRBV27	TRBD1	.	CASLLFWGQGHDGYTF	TGTGCCAGCCTCTTATTTTGGGGACAGGGGCACGATGGCTACACCTTC
TRBJ2-5	TRBV7-2	.	.	CASSPTVQGETQYF	TGTGCCAGCAGCCCGACGGTTCAGGGAGAGACCCAGTACTTC
TRBJ2-1	TRBV7-2	.	.	CASSLLTGKGPSEQFF	TGTGCCAGCAGCTTACTAACGGGAAAGGGCCCCAGTGAGCAGTTCTTC
TRBJ2-5	TRBV7-9	TRBD1	.	CASSAGQGLKTQYF	TGTGCCAGCAGCGCGGGACAGGGGCTAAAGACCCAGTACTTC
TRBJ1-5	TRBV2	.	.	CASSEIGGNSGKEKPQHF	TGTGCCAGCAGTGAAATAGGGGGAAACAGTGGGAAGGAAAAGCCCCAGCATTTT
TRBJ2-7	TRBV7-6	.	.	CASSLVAGSSYEQYF	TGTGCCAGCAGCTTAGTGGCCGGGAGCTCCTACGAGCAGTACTTC
TRBJ1-2	TRBV28	.	few	CASSLAGVNGYTF	TGTGCCAGCAGTTTAGCAGGGGTGAATGGCTACACCTTC
TRBJ2-1	TRBV6-5	TRBD2	.	CASSSGTTYNEQFF	TGTGCCAGCAGTTCCGGGACTACCTACAATGAGCAGTTCTTC
TRBJ1-1	TRBV3-1/TRBV3-2	TRBD1	few	CASSRGQVTEAFF	TGTGCCAGCAGCCGGGGACAGGTCACTGAAGCTTTCTTT
TRBJ2-1	TRBV6-6	TRBD2	.	CASTTGLAGNNEQFF	TGTGCCAGCACCACCGGCCTAGCGGGAAACAATGAGCAGTTCTTC
TRBJ2-1	TRBV19	.	.	CASSILSAGINNEQFF	TGTGCCAGTAGTATCTTGTCGGCGGGGATAAACAATGAGCAGTTCTTC
TRBJ2-1	TRBV7-6	TRBD2	.	CASSTRTSGRAEQFF	TGTGCCAGCAGCACCCGGACTAGCGGGAGGGCCGAGCAGTTCTTC
TRBJ2-1	TRBV4-1	.	.	CASSQGETGLATHEQFF	TGCGCCAGCAGCCAAGGGGAGACGGGCCTAGCGACGCATGAGCAGTTCTTC
TRBJ1-4	TRBV2	.	.	CASSIGQSFNEKLFF	TGTGCCAGCAGTATAGGACAGTCCTTTAATGAAAAACTGTTTTTT
TRBJ2-3	TRBV20-1	.	.	CSASGGDTQYF	TGCAGTGCTAGTGGAGGAGATACGCAGTATTTT
TRBJ2-6	TRBV7-2	TRBD1	.	CASSLAGTVFSGANVLTF	TGTGCCAGCAGCTTAGCTGGGACAGTGTTCTCTGGGGCCAACGTCCTGACTTTC
TRBJ2-1	TRBV19	TRBD2	.	CASSGGLAGVYNEQFF	TGTGCCAGTAGTGGAGGACTAGCGGGAGTCTACAATGAGCAGTTCTTC
TRBJ1-2	TRBV30	.	.	CAWRVPNGYTF	TGTGCCTGGCGGGTCCCAAATGGCTACACCTTC
TRBJ1-5	TRBV18	.	.	CASSDGTNQPQHF	TGTGCCAGCTCAGACGGGACAAACCAGCCCCAGCATTTT
TRBJ1-2	TRBV11-3	TRBD1	once	CASSLGDDRGKDGYTF	TGTGCCAGCAGCTTAGGAGACGACAGGGGGAAGGATGGCTACACCTTC
TRBJ1-2	TRBV2	TRBD1	.	CARDRGLGYTF	TGTGCCAGGGACAGGGGGCTCGGCTACACCTTC
TRBJ1-5	TRBV27	.	.	CASSLGGYQPQHF	TGTGCCAGCAGTTTAGGGGGGTATCAGCCCCAGCATTTT
TRBJ2-3	TRBV5-4	TRBD1	once	CASSPVPSRGQGTDTQYF	TGTGCCAGCAGCCCGGTACCTTCCAGGGGGCAGGGCACAGATACGCAGTATTTT
TRBJ1-6	TRBV7-9	.	.	CASSLGSSYNSPLHF	TGTGCCAGCAGCTTGGGGAGCTCCTATAATTCACCCCTCCACTTT
TRBJ1-1	TRBV9	TRBD1	.	CASSVWDRALNTEAFF	TGTGCCAGCAGCGTATGGGACAGGGCCCTGAACACTGAAGCTTTCTTT
TRBJ1-2	TRBV3-1/TRBV3-2	.	.	CASSQDYGPGRGDYGYTF	TGTGCCAGCAGCCAAGATTATGGGCCCGGCAGGGGTGACTATGGCTACACCTTC
TRBJ2-6	TRBV7-3	TRBD1	.	CASSAMGQGSGANVLTF	TGTGCCAGCAGCGCCATGGGACAGGGCTCTGGGGCCAACGTCCTGACTTTC
TRBJ1-2	TRBV7-2	TRBD1	.	CASSVTGVIVRGYTF	TGTGCCAGCAGCGTAACAGGGGTTATCGTCCGTGGCTACACCTTC
TRBJ1-2	TRBV7-3	.	.	CASSTPPLGTLLSLYGYTF	TGTGCCAGCAGCACCCCGCCCCTCGGGACACTGTTGAGCTTATATGGCTACACCTTC
TRBJ1-5	TRBV7-2	.	.	CASSLLVPGVPTSNQPQHF	TGTGCCAGCAGCTTACTTGTCCCGGGGGTACCCACGAGCAATCAGCCCCAGCATTTT
TRBJ1-1	TRBV7-2	.	.	CASSLASLLNTEAFF	TGTGCCAGCAGCTTAGCGAGCCTTTTGAACACTGAAGCTTTCTTT
TRBJ2-7	TRBV6-2/TRBV6-3	.	.	CASSFLTVSRDEQYF	TGTGCCAGCAGTTTCTTGACAGTCTCAAGGGACGAGCAGTACTTC
TRBJ2-3	TRBV2	TRBD2	.	CASSGLAGIDTQYF	TGTGCCAGCAGTGGGCTAGCGGGAATAGATACGCAGTATTTT